This is a list of T cell receptor beta chains from one sample in a study of cytomegalovirus exposure and HLA in healthy donors. TCRdb's copy holds only in-frame clones and misses some; the assay was immunoSEQ multiplex PCR. The sample consists of 85,000 to 100,000 clones, 63% of them appearing once. Sequencing used PBMCs. These receptor sequences come from a woman younger than 45 in good health and CMV-seronegative. CDR3s include the opening cysteine and the closing phenylalanine or tryptophan. A D gene is named only where the DNA matches it firmly. Clone size is not always given. Where it is, it says once, few, many or a class for expanded clones.

TRBJ2-7,TRBV18,-,TRBD1,CASSLTVQGANEQYF,TGTGCCAGCTCCCTTACTGTTCAGGGGGCGAACGAGCAGTACTTC
TRBJ2-2,TRBV6-6,-,TRBD2,CASRLAGAGGELFF,TGTGCCAGCAGACTAGCGGGAGCTGGCGGGGAGCTGTTTTTT
TRBJ1-5,TRBV7-9,few,TRBD1,CASSRGQGHNVQHF,TGTGCCAGCAGTAGGGGACAGGGCCATAACGTCCAGCATTTT
TRBJ1-2,TRBV28,-,TRBD1,CASSDRGYGYTF,TGTGCCAGCAGTGACAGGGGGTATGGCTACACCTTC
TRBJ1-4,TRBV18,once,-,CASSLTREKLFF,TGTGCCAGCTCACTGACACGTGAAAAACTGTTTTTT
TRBJ2-3,TRBV6-4,few,-,CASRMEGAYDTQYF,TGTGCCAGCAGGATGGAGGGGGCCTACGATACGCAGTATTTT
TRBJ2-3,TRBV11-2,-,TRBD1,CASSFDRATDTQYF,TGTGCCAGCAGCTTCGACAGGGCGACAGATACGCAGTATTTT
TRBJ2-5,TRBV7-2,-,-,CASSLDPLLATGQYF,TGTGCCAGCAGCTTAGATCCCCTACTAGCTACCGGGCAGTACTTC
TRBJ2-4,TRBV5-4,-,TRBD2,CASSRGWEGSKYF,TGTGCCAGCAGCCGGGGGTGGGAGGGGTCAAAGTACTTC
TRBJ1-2,TRBV6-5,-,TRBD1,CASSYSGQGYGYTF,TGTGCCAGCAGTTACTCGGGACAGGGCTATGGCTACACCTTC
TRBJ1-2,TRBV7-9,-,TRBD1,CASSSSGQGAGGYTF,TGTGCCAGCAGCTCTTCCGGACAGGGGGCTGGGGGCTACACCTTC
TRBJ1-5,TRBV28,-,TRBD1,CASAGQGAFQPQHF,TGTGCCAGCGCGGGACAGGGGGCTTTTCAGCCCCAGCATTTT
TRBJ1-1,TRBV10-1,-,-,CASSEVGQLMNTEAFF,TGCGCCAGCAGTGAGGTTGGACAGTTAATGAACACTGAAGCTTTCTTT
TRBJ1-3,TRBV11-3,-,-,CASSLGWGAGNTIYF,TGTGCCAGCAGCTTAGGCTGGGGCGCTGGAAACACCATATATTTT
TRBJ1-2,TRBV10-3,-,-,CAIPRQPGAGYTF,TGTGCCATCCCTCGTCAGCCTGGAGCCGGCTACACCTTC
TRBJ1-2,TRBV27,-,TRBD1,CASSLLRDRGNYGYTF,TGTGCCAGCAGTTTACTCAGGGACAGGGGTAACTATGGCTACACCTTC
TRBJ2-3,TRBV7-2,-,-,CASSLNGRTDTQYF,TGTGCCAGCAGCTTGAATGGCCGCACAGATACGCAGTATTTT
TRBJ2-5,TRBV5-4,-,TRBD2,CASWDRTSHETQYF,TGTGCCAGCTGGGACCGGACTAGCCACGAGACCCAGTACTTC
TRBJ1-4,TRBV9,-,TRBD1,CASSARDRESEKLFF,TGTGCCAGCAGCGCCAGGGACAGGGAGAGTGAAAAACTGTTTTTT
TRBJ2-1,TRBV5-1,-,TRBD2,CASSQGLAGGYNEQFF,TGCGCCAGCAGCCAGGGACTAGCGGGAGGATACAATGAGCAGTTCTTC
TRBJ1-5,TRBV28,-,TRBD1,CASSSGQGNQPQHF,TGTGCCAGCAGTTCAGGACAGGGGAATCAGCCCCAGCATTTT
TRBJ2-3,TRBV18,few,-,CASSPPGQRASTDTQYF,TGTGCCAGCTCACCACCTGGCCAGCGGGCAAGCACAGATACGCAGTATTTT
TRBJ1-4,TRBV6-5,-,-,CASSYRRGTNEKLFF,TGTGCCAGCAGTTACCGTAGGGGGACTAATGAAAAACTGTTTTTT
TRBJ2-2,TRBV10-2,-,TRBD2,CASSETPPGGVNTGELFF,TGCGCCAGCAGTGAGACCCCTCCGGGGGGAGTCAACACCGGGGAGCTGTTTTTT
TRBJ1-1,TRBV25-1,-,-,CASSESLTGDTEAFF,TGTGCCAGCAGTGAATCCCTCACAGGAGACACTGAAGCTTTCTTT
TRBJ1-2,TRBV19,few,TRBD1,CASSEWDRENYGYTF,TGTGCCAGTAGTGAATGGGACAGGGAGAACTATGGCTACACCTTC
TRBJ2-5,TRBV11-2,-,TRBD2,CASSLGRGVSYQETQYF,TGTGCCAGCAGCTTGGGGCGGGGGGTCTCGTACCAAGAGACCCAGTACTTC
TRBJ1-1,TRBV4-2,-,TRBD1,CASSQGDRDTEAFF,TGTGCCAGCAGCCAAGGTGACAGGGACACTGAAGCTTTCTTT
TRBJ1-2,TRBV5-1,-,TRBD1,CASSLGQGAYGYTF,TGCGCCAGCAGCTTGGGACAGGGAGCCTATGGCTACACCTTC
TRBJ1-4,TRBV4-1,-,TRBD1,CASSHPTGEGATNEKLFF,TGCGCCAGCAGCCACCCGACAGGGGAGGGAGCCACTAATGAAAAACTGTTTTTT
TRBJ2-7,TRBV18,-,-,CASSPMDSGEQYF,TGTGCCAGCTCACCAATGGACAGTGGCGAGCAGTACTTC
TRBJ2-3,TRBV25-1,-,TRBD2,CASSGVAGGLTDTQYF,TGTGCCAGCAGTGGGGTAGCGGGGGGGCTCACAGATACGCAGTATTTT
TRBJ2-3,TRBV4-1,-,-,CASSLATRTDTQYF,TGCGCCAGCAGCCTCGCGACGAGGACAGATACGCAGTATTTT
TRBJ2-5,TRBV7-3,many,TRBD2,CASSPAGSGRETQYF,TGTGCCAGCAGCCCTGCGGGTAGCGGGAGAGAGACCCAGTACTTC
TRBJ1-2,TRBV10-3,few,-,CAISESMDSLNYGYTF,TGTGCCATCAGTGAGTCGATGGACAGCCTTAACTATGGCTACACCTTC
TRBJ1-2,TRBV5-4,few,TRBD1,CASSIPGQGATRGYYGYTF,TGTGCCAGCAGTATACCGGGACAGGGGGCGACCCGAGGTTACTATGGCTACACCTTC
TRBJ2-5,TRBV6-6,-,TRBD2,CASSRTSRETQYF,TGTGCCAGCAGCCGGACTAGCCGGGAGACCCAGTACTTC
TRBJ1-4,TRBV11-2,-,-,CASSRDRTNEKLFF,TGTGCCAGCAGCAGAGACAGGACTAATGAAAAACTGTTTTTT
TRBJ2-7,TRBV19,-,TRBD2,CASSGLAGAYEQYF,TGTGCCAGTAGTGGACTAGCGGGAGCCTACGAGCAGTACTTC
TRBJ2-3,TRBV28,-,TRBD2,CASSPLPGLAGGRDTQYF,TGTGCCAGCAGTCCGCTTCCGGGACTAGCGGGAGGGAGAGATACGCAGTATTTT